The present T cell receptor (beta chain) was sequenced within a study of blood T cell repertoires in COVID-19. At the level of the study: Acute and convalescent COVID-19 samples came from the United States, Italy and Spain.

The repertoire was sequenced with immunoSEQ multiplex PCR; TCRdb's copy has only in-frame clones and lacks some. The table has over 95,000 clones, about 89% seen once. This TCR derives from a human donor with acute or convalescent COVID-19. The donor label of this sample is uncertain. The sequencing input was peripheral blood.

The CDR3 region is CASSFHRGTEAFF. CDR3 nucleotide sequence: TGTGCCAGCAGTTTCCACAGGGGCACTGAAGCTTTCTTT. This chain joins TRBV28 and TRBJ1-1, with 7 bases that match TRBD1. The CDR3 runs 13 residues. Trimming took 3 bases from V and 4 from J; bases not matched to a gene: 2. Germline CDR1 reads MDHEN; CDR2 reads SYDVKM.